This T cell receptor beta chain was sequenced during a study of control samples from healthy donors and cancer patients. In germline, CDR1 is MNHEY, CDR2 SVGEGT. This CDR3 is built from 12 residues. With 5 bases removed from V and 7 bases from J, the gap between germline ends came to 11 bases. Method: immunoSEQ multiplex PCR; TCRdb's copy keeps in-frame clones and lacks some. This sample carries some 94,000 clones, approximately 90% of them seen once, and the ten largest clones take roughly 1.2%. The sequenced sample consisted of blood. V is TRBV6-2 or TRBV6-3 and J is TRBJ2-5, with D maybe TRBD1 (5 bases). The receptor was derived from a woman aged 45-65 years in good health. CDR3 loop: CASSPGQGTQYF. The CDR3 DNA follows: TGTGCCAGCAGTCCAGGGCAGGGGACCCAGTACTTC.